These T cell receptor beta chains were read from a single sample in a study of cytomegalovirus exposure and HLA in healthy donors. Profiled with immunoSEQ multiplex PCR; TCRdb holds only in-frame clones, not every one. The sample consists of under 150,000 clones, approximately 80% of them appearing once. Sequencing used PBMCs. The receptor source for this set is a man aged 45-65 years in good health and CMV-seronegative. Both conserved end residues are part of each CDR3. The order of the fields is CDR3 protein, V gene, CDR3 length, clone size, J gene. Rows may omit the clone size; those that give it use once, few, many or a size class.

CASSTPGTGGYEQYF	TRBV21-1	15	once	TRBJ2-7
CSVEFYGQRQETQYF	TRBV29-1	15	NA	TRBJ2-5
CASSPGQGNTGELFF	TRBV5-1	15	NA	TRBJ2-2
CASSDGGVGTEAFF	TRBV6-4	14	few	TRBJ1-1
CASSFKVSWQVNFANTGELFF	TRBV27	21	NA	TRBJ2-2
CASSPGQGISGELFF	TRBV7-9	15	NA	TRBJ2-2
CASSIDRVQPQHF	TRBV19	13	NA	TRBJ1-5
CASSFRQRTDTQYF	TRBV28	14	once	TRBJ2-3
CASSTSANTGELFF	TRBV5-4	14	NA	TRBJ2-2
CASSRDSSYEQYF	TRBV7-9	13	NA	TRBJ2-7
CASRTPQAAVTDTQYF	TRBV10-1	16	NA	TRBJ2-3
CASSLASAGTATSDTQYF	TRBV5-1	18	NA	TRBJ2-3
CSVGSTGFTDTQYF	TRBV29-1	14	NA	TRBJ2-3
CASSVGMREVYQETQYF	TRBV5-5	17	NA	TRBJ2-5
CASSFRTSGIYEQYF	TRBV28	15	few	TRBJ2-7
CASSPQLVSGRGEQFF	TRBV7-9	16	few	TRBJ2-1
CASSYTGVSYNEQFF	TRBV6-6	15	once	TRBJ2-1
CSVLRGRDGTEAFF	TRBV29-1	14	NA	TRBJ1-1
CAWSFGQTNYGYTF	TRBV30	14	NA	TRBJ1-2
CASNILSRQGNGYTF	TRBV28	15	NA	TRBJ1-2
CAASTSGKNTGELFF	TRBV19	15	NA	TRBJ2-2
CASSFGTSGNMNEQFF	TRBV11-2	16	NA	TRBJ2-1
CASSDGSSGNDEQYF	TRBV25-1	15	NA	TRBJ2-7